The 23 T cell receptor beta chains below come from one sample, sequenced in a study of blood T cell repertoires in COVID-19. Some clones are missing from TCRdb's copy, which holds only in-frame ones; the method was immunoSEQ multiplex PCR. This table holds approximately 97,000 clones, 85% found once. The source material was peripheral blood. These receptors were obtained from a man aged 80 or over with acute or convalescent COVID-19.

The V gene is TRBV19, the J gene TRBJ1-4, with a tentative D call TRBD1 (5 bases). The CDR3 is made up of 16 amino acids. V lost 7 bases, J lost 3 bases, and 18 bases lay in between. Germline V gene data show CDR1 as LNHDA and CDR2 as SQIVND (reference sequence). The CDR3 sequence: CASIPGHPGPNEKLFF. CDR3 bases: TGTGCCAGTATCCCTGGACATCCGGGTCCTAATGAAAAACTGTTTTTT.

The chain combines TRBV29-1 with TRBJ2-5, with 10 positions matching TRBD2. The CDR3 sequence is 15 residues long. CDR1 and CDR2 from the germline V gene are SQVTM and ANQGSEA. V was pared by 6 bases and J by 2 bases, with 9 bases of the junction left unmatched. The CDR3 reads CSVGMTSGLQETQYF. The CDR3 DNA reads TGCAGCGTAGGAATGACTAGCGGGCTACAAGAGACCCAGTACTTC.

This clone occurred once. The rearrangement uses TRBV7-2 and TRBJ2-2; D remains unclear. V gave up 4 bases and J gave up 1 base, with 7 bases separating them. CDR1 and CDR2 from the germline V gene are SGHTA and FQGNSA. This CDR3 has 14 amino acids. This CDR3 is CASSSVGNTGELFF. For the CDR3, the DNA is TGTGCCAGCAGCTCAGTTGGGAACACCGGGGAGCTGTTTTTT.

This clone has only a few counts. The CDR3 nucleotides are TGTGCCAGCAGCTTGACAGGATACTCACCCCTCCACTTT. Protein product: CASSLTGYSPLHF. The rearrangement uses TRBV7-9 and TRBJ1-6, with D possibly matching TRBD1 (6 bases). The CDR3 loop spans 13 amino acids. Deletions cut 3 bases from V and 10 bases from J, with 10 bases between. Germline-derived CDR1 and CDR2 are SEHNR and FQNEAQ (reference sequence).

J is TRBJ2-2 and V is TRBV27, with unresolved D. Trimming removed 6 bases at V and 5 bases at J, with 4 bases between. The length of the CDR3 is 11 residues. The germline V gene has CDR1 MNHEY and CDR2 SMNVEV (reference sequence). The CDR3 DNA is TGTGCCAGCAGAACTACCGGGGAGCTGTTTTTT. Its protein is CASRTTGELFF.

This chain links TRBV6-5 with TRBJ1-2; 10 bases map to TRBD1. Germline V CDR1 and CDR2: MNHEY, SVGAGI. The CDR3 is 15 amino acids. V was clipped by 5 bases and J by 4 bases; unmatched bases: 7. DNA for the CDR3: TGTGCCAGCAGTAGACAGGGGGCGCCGGGCTATGGCTACACCTTC. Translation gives CASSRQGAPGYGYTF.

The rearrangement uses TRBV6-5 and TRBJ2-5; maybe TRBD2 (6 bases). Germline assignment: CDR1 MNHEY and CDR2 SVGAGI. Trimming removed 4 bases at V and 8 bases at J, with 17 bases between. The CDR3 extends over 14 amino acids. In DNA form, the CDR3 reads TGTGCCAGCAGTTTGGAGGGATCATCATATACCCAGTACTTC. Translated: CASSLEGSSYTQYF.

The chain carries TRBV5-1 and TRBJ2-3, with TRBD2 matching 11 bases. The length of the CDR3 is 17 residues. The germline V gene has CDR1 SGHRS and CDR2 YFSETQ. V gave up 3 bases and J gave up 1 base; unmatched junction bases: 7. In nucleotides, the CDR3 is TGCGCCAGCAGCTCCATACTAGCGGGAGAGGGCACAGATACGCAGTATTTT. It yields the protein CASSSILAGEGTDTQYF. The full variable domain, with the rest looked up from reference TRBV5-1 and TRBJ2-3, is KAGVTQTPRYLIKTRGQQVTLSCSPISGHRSVSWYQQTPGQGLQFLFEYFSETQRNKGNFPGRFSGRQFSNSRSEMNVSTLELGDSALYLCASSSILAGEGTDTQYFGPGTRLTVL.

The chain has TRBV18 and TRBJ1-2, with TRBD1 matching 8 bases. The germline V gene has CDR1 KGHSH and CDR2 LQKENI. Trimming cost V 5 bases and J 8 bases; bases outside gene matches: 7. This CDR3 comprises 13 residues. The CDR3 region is CASSKDRDGGYTF. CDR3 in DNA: TGTGCCAGCTCAAAGGACAGGGATGGCGGCTACACCTTC.

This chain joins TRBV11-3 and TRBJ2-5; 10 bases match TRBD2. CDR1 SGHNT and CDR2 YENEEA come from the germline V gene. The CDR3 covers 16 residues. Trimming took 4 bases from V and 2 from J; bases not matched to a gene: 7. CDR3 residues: CASSSSSGSWQETQYF. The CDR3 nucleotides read TGTGCCAGCAGCTCATCTAGCGGGAGTTGGCAAGAGACCCAGTACTTC.

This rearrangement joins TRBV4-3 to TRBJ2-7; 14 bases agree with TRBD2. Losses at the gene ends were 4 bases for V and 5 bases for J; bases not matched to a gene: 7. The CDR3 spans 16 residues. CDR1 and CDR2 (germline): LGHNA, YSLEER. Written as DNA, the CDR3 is TGCGCCAGCAGCCGAGTAAAGGGACTAGCGGGAGACGAGCAGTACTTC. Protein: CASSRVKGLAGDEQYF.

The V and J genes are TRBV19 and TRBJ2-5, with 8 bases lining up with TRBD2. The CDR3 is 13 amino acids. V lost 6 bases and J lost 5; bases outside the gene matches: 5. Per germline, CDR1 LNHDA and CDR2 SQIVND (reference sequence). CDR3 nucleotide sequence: TGTGCCAGTAGCGGTAGCGGGATGGAGACCCAGTACTTC. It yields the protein CASSGSGMETQYF.

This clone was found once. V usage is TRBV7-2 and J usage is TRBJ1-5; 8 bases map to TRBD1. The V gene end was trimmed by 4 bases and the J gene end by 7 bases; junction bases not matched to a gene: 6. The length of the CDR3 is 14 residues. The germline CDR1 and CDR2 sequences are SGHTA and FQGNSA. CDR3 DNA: TGTGCCAGCAGCTCCGGGACAGGTTACCAGCCCCAGCATTTT. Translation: CASSSGTGYQPQHF.

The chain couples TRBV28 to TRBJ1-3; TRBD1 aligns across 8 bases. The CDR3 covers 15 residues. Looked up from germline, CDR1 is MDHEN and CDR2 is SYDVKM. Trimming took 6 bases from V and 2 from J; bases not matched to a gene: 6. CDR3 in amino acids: CASRTSQGAGNTIYF. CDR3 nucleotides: TGTGCCAGCAGAACGTCACAGGGGGCTGGAAACACCATATATTTT.

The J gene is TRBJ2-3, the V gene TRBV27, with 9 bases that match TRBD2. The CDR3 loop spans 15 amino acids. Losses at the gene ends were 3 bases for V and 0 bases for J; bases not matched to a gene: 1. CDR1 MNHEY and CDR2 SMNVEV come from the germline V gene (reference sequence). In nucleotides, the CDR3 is TGTGCCAGCAGTTTGACTAGCGGAAGCACAGATACGCAGTATTTT. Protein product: CASSLTSGSTDTQYF.

The CDR3 sequence is CASSSDYNEQFF. The CDR3 DNA sequence: TGTGCCAGCAGCTCAGACTACAATGAGCAGTTCTTC. The chain recombines TRBV11-1 with TRBJ2-1, with unresolved D. The length of the CDR3 is 12 residues. Trimming stripped 4 bases from V and 3 bases from J, with 4 bases between. The germline CDR1 and CDR2 sequences are SGHAT and FQDESV (reference sequence).

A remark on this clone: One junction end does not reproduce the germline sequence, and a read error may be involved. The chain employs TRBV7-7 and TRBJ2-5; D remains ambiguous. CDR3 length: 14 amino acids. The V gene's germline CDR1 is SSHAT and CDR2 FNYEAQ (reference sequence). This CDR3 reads CASSLAGPAETQYF. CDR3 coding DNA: TGTGCTAGCAGCTTAGCAGGTCCAGCGGAGACCCAGTACTTC.

The CDR3: CAGQTSGRTNTQYF. DNA for the CDR3: TGTGCCGGCCAGACTAGCGGGAGGACAAATACGCAGTATTTT. This chain links TRBV2 with TRBJ2-3, with TRBD2 matching 13 bases. V was pared by 11 bases and J by 7 bases, with 9 bases of the junction left unmatched. The CDR3 sequence is 14 residues long. Germline V CDR1 and CDR2: SNHLY, FYNNEI.

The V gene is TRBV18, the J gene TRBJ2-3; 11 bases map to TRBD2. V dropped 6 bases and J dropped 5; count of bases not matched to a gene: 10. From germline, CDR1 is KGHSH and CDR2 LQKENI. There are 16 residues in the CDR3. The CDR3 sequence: CASSLVAGGSGDTQYF. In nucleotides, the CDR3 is TGTGCCAGCTCCCTCGTAGCGGGAGGGTCTGGAGATACGCAGTATTTT.

CDR3: CASSRRDRGSPLHF. In DNA form, the CDR3 reads TGTGCCAGCAGTCGTCGAGACAGGGGATCACCCCTCCACTTT. The chain uses TRBV6-5 and TRBJ1-6, with TRBD1 matching 8 bases. The CDR3 covers 14 residues. The J segment lost 10 bases and the V segment lost 5 bases, leaving 7 bases of the junction unmatched. Per the germline V gene, CDR1 is MNHEY and CDR2 is SVGAGI.

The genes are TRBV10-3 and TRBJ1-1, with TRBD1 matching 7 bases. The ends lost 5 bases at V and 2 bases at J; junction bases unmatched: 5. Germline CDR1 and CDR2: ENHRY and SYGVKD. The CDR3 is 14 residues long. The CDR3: CAISTGTVNTEAFF. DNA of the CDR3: TGTGCCATCAGTACCGGGACAGTCAACACTGAAGCTTTCTTT.

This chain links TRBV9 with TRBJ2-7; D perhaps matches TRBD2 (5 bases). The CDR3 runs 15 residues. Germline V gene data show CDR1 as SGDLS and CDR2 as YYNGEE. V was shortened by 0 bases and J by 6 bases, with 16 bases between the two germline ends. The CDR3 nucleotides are TGTGCCAGCAGCGTAGGGACTCCTCGAGAATCCGAGCAGTACTTC. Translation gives CASSVGTPRESEQYF.

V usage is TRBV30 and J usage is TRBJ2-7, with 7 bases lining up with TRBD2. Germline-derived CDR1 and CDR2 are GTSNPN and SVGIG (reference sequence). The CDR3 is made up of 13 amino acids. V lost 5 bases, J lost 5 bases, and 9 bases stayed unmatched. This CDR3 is CAWGEGRPDEQYF. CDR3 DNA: TGTGCCTGGGGGGAGGGAAGGCCTGACGAGCAGTACTTC.